Below, 16 T cell receptor beta chains from the same sample are listed, as sequenced in a study of T cells in women clearing cervical HPV infection. This table comes from immunoSEQ multiplex PCR, and its TCRdb copy is limited to in-frame clones, with some not included. This repertoire includes approximately 28,000 clones. Sequencing was performed on blood buffy coat. The source is a woman between 18 and 69 years old with a cervical HPV16 infection that either progressed to CIN3+ or cleared (not recorded which).

Turning to this clone: The read terminates 3 residues ahead of where the CDR3 ends, so the germline J gene completes it. The chain combines TRBV20-1 with TRBJ2-3, with TRBD1 matching 8 bases. The CDR3 length is 15 residues. V shed 6 bases, J shed 0 bases, and the junction held 8 bases outside the gene matches. Germline lookup yields CDR1 DFQATT and CDR2 SNEGSKA (reference sequence). CDR3 DNA, as far as it was read: TGCAGTGCGCCGGACAGGGAGTGGAGCACAGATACG. Amino acids: CSAPDREWSTDT. The entire CDR3 reads CSAPDREWSTDTQYF.

In the case of this clone: The read terminates 3 residues before the CDR3 end, so the remaining end is supplied by the germline J gene. V usage is TRBV2 and J usage is TRBJ2-5; TRBD2 aligns across 8 bases. The CDR3 consists of 12 residues. Per germline, CDR1 SNHLY and CDR2 FYNNEI. After removal of 10 bases from V and 4 bases from J, the junction contained 5 bases not matched to a gene. CDR3 bases read: TGTGCCACAAAACTAGCGGCAGAGACC. Amino acids: CATKLAAET. The complete CDR3 reads CATKLAAETQYF.

CDR3 DNA (partial): TGTGCCAGCACTGTGGGACAGGGTAGTGGATGGGACGAG. Translation gives CASTVGQGSGWDE. The whole CDR3 sequence reads CASTVGQGSGWDEQYF. This sequence joins TRBV12-3 or TRBV12-4 and TRBJ2-7; 9 nucleotides align to TRBD1. The sequence runs out 3 residues before the end of the CDR3; the remainder is reconstructed from the germline J gene. This CDR3 spans 16 amino acids. V shed 7 bases, J shed 5 bases, and the junction held 15 bases outside the gene matches.

Remarks on this clone: The read ends 3 residues before the CDR3 terminus; that terminus is restored from the germline J gene. The chain joins TRBV11-3 to TRBJ2-7; no clear D. Trimming took off 4 bases at V and 6 bases at J, with 10 bases between the two ends. Germline CDR1 reads SGHNT; CDR2 reads YENEEA. The CDR3 covers 12 residues. CDR3 loop: CASSYNKAEQYF. CDR3 DNA, as far as it was read: TGTGCCAGCAGCTACAATAAGGCCGAG.

In the case of this clone: The read ends 3 residues shy of where the CDR3 ends; the end is completed using the germline J gene. This chain connects TRBV5-1 to TRBJ2-7, with TRBD2 matching over 9 bases. Per germline, CDR1 SGHRS and CDR2 YFSETQ. CDR3 length: 14 amino acids. The junction had 6 bases not matched to a gene; V was cut back by 3 bases and J by 5 bases. The CDR3 spells CASSSGTSRNEQYF. The sequenced part of the CDR3 DNA is TGCGCCAGCAGCTCAGGGACTAGCAGGAACGAG.

A remark on this clone: The read comes to an end 3 residues before the CDR3 does, leaving the germline J gene to fill in the end. The chain uses TRBV7-9 and TRBJ1-2; perhaps TRBD1 as D (5 bases). Germline V lookup: CDR1 SEHNR, CDR2 FQNEAQ (reference sequence). This CDR3 is 12 amino acids long. CDR3 region: CASSQGGSGYTF. The sequenced part of the CDR3 DNA is TGTGCCAGCAGCCAGGGAGGGTCAGGC.

Comments on this clone: The sequence runs out 3 residues before the end of the CDR3; the remainder is reconstructed from the germline J gene. The gene calls are TRBV12-3 or TRBV12-4 and TRBJ2-7, with 7 bases identical to TRBD2. The V gene end was trimmed by 6 bases and the J gene end by 4 bases; junction bases not matched to a gene: 6. The CDR3 length is 13 residues. The part of the CDR3 DNA that was read is TGTGCCAGCAGGCCGGGGGGTCGGTACGAG. Translating it yields CASRPGGRYE. The entire CDR3 protein reads CASRPGGRYEQYF.

Turning to this clone: The read is 3 residues too short to cover the CDR3 end, so that end is filled in from the germline J gene. This rearrangement joins TRBV20-1 to TRBJ1-2; 9 bases fit TRBD1. Germline CDR1 and CDR2: DFQATT and SNEGSKA (reference sequence). CDR3 length: 15 amino acids. V gave up 6 bases and J gave up 0 bases; unmatched junction bases: 8. This chain's CDR3 is CSALDRGTANYGYTF. CDR3 bases read: TGCAGTGCCCTGGACAGGGGAACAGCTAACTATGGC.

Comment on this clone: The CDR3 end is not reached by the read, which stops 3 residues before it; the germline J gene fills it in. The chain combines TRBV7-2 with TRBJ2-5; 8 bases are shared with TRBD1. CDR3 size: 14 residues. CDR1 and CDR2 (germline): SGHTA, FQGNSA. V was pared by 5 bases and J by 4 bases, with 6 bases of the junction left unmatched. The part of the CDR3 DNA that was read is TGTGCCAGCAGCCAGGACAGGGCCATAGAGACC. It is translated as CASSQDRAIET. The complete CDR3 sequence is CASSQDRAIETQYF.

Worth noting for this clone: The CDR3 end falls 3 residues outside the read, so it is completed with the germline J gene. This chain connects TRBV20-1 to TRBJ2-2; TRBD1 aligns across 9 bases. Germline lookup yields CDR1 DFQATT and CDR2 SNEGSKA (reference sequence). This CDR3 is built from 15 residues. CDR3 in amino acids: CSAREGQGHNSPLFF. CDR3 DNA, as far as it was read: TGCAGTGCTAGGGAGGGACAGGGACATAATTCACCG.

Remarks on this clone: The read gets to within 3 residues of the CDR3 end, and the germline J gene fills in the rest. The V gene is TRBV19, the J gene TRBJ2-7; 14 bases are a match to TRBD2. The CDR3 contains 16 residues. J lost 5 bases, V lost 5 bases, and 8 bases had no gene match. Germline CDR1 and CDR2: LNHDA and SQIVND (reference sequence). The sequenced part of the CDR3 DNA is TGTGCCAGTAGTCTTGGACTAGCGGGAGGCCGCCACGAG. It yields the protein CASSLGLAGGRHE. The whole CDR3 is CASSLGLAGGRHEQYF.

With regard to this clone: The read ends 3 residues early relative to the CDR3; the germline J gene fills the gap. J is TRBJ2-2 and V is TRBV5-1, with a weak D call TRBD1 (6 bases). Germline CDR1 reads SGHRS; CDR2 reads YFSETQ. Trimming stripped 0 bases from V and 0 bases from J, with 6 bases between. This CDR3 comprises 15 residues. The CDR3 DNA, read in part, is TGCGCCAGCAGCTTGGGGACAGCGAACACCGGGGAG. Its protein is CASSLGTANTGE. The whole CDR3 sequence is CASSLGTANTGELFF.

Points on this clone: The sequence runs out 3 residues before the end of the CDR3; the remainder is reconstructed from the germline J gene. J is TRBJ1-4 and V is TRBV20-1; no reliable D call. CDR1 DFQATT and CDR2 SNEGSKA come from the germline V gene (reference sequence). This CDR3 is built from 16 residues. Trimming took 1 base from V and 4 from J, leaving 16 bases between them. The sequenced CDR3 bases are TGCAGTGCTAGAGTACTAGGGCTGGGTGGTAATGAAAAA. Encoded protein: CSARVLGLGGNEK. The full CDR3 reads CSARVLGLGGNEKLFF.

As concerns this clone: The observed sequence ends 3 residues before the CDR3 terminus, with the missing tail filled in from the germline J gene. The chain recombines TRBV7-9 with TRBJ1-1; no firm D call. This CDR3 spans 13 amino acids. CDR1 is SEHNR, CDR2 FQNEAQ, per germline (reference sequence). V lost 5 bases and J 0 bases, leaving 7 bases between the germline ends. Partial CDR3 DNA: TGTGCCAGCAGCCTATCTTTGAACACTGAA. It codes for CASSLSLNTE. In full, the CDR3 is CASSLSLNTEAFF.

With regard to this clone: The read ends 3 residues shy of where the CDR3 ends; the end is completed using the germline J gene. The chain combines TRBV20-1 with TRBJ2-3; tentative D call: TRBD2 (8 bases). Germline values: CDR1 DFQATT, CDR2 SNEGSKA (reference sequence). The CDR3 totals 14 residues. V was trimmed by 6 bases and J by 4 bases, leaving 17 bases between them. The CDR3 protein is CSAREGASSDTQYF. The sequenced part of the CDR3 DNA is TGCAGTGCCCGGGAGGGGGCGTCCTCAGATACG.

Of note for this clone: The CDR3 end falls 3 residues outside the read, so it is completed with the germline J gene. The chain is built from TRBV5-5 and TRBJ2-7; D is perhaps TRBD2 (6 bases). The length of the CDR3 is 13 residues. V lost 0 bases and J 6 bases, leaving 10 bases between the germline ends. Germline CDR1 is SGHKS and CDR2 is YYEKEE (reference sequence). The CDR3 loop reads CASSLAGGAEQYF. The part of the CDR3 DNA that was read is TGTGCCAGCAGCTTGGCGGGCGGGGCCGAG.